This TCR beta chain came from a study of cytomegalovirus exposure and HLA in healthy donors. As concerns this clone: Its antigen is unidentified.

Notes on the study in general: Researchers reported in a later analysis that a missense DCLRE1C variant was tied to TCR beta V- and J-gene trimming. Researchers reported from a later analysis that most CMV-associated TCR beta chains appeared HLA-restricted. Cytomegalovirus status, reportedly, was diagnosed with high specificity and sensitivity by the classifier. Among TCR beta chains, those listed as cytomegalovirus-associated numbered about 150.

CDR1 SGHAT and CDR2 FQNNGV come from the germline V gene. This CDR3 region has 18 residues. V gave up 5 bases and J gave up 5 bases; unmatched junction bases: 16. The PCR ran on 60 Vbeta and 13 Jbeta primers. The assay was immunoSEQ multiplex PCR, and TCRdb's table has in-frame clones only and misses some. The sample lists about 120,000 clones, around 74% occurring once. The V and J genes are TRBV11-2 and TRBJ2-1, with 9 bases lining up with TRBD2. The TCR originated in a man aged 60-69 years in good health and CMV-seropositive. The sequencing sample was made of PBMCs. The CDR3 loop reads CASSPYARGGGAHNEQFF. The CDR3 DNA reads as TGTGCCAGCAGCCCATATGCGCGGGGCGGGGGGGCACACAATGAGCAGTTCTTC. The whole variable domain, remainder taken from reference TRBV11-2 and TRBJ2-1, is EAGVAQSPRYKIIEKRQSVAFWCNPISGHATLYWYQQILGQGPKLLIQFQNNGVVDDSQLPKDRFSAERLKGVDSTLKIQPAKLEDSAVYLCASSPYARGGGAHNEQFFGPGTRLTVL.